The present entry profiles one TCR beta chain with its context. V was trimmed by 1 base and J by 0 bases, leaving 10 bases between them. CDR3 length: 14 residues. In germline, CDR1 is SQVTM, CDR2 ANQGSEA. This sample stems from a study of blood T cell repertoires in COVID-19. Overall study: Italy, Spain and the United States were the sources of the convalescent and acute COVID-19 samples. Sample material is recorded as cDNA or gDNA derived from T cells, B-cell-depleted T cells, or PBMCs.

Under the authors' procedure: Amplified reference gene primers provided the basis for estimating nucleated cell counts. Data came from immunoSEQ multiplex PCR; TCRdb stores just in-frame clones and leaves some out. Clone size and the V and J calls come from that table; the DNA yielded D and trimming. The sample shows around 160,000 clones, roughly 80% of them seen only once. This clonotype was sampled from a woman in her forties with active or convalescent COVID-19. The genes are TRBV29-1 and TRBJ2-7; TRBD1 might be the D (6 bases). Specimen: peripheral blood. DNA for the CDR3: TGCAGCGTTGAAGGGGACACCTACTCCTACGAGCAGTACTTC. Translation gives CSVEGDTYSYEQYF.